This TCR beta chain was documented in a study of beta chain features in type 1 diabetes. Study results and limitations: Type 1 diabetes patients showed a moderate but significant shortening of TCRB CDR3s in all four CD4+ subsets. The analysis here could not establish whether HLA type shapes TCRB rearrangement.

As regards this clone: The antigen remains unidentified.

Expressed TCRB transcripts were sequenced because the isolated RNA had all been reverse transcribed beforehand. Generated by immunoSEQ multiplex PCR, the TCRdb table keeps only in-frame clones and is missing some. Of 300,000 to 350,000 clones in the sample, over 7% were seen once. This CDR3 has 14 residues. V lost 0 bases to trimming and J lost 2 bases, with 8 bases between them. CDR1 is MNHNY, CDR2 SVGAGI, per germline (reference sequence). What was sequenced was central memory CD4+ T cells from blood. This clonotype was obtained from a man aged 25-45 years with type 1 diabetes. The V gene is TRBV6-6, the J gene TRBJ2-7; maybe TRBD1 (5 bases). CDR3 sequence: CASSYSGQTYEQYF. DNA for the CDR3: TGTGCCAGCAGTTACTCAGGACAAACCTACGAGCAGTACTTC.